The source of this T cell receptor beta chain is a study of T cell responses to AZD1222 COVID-19 vaccine. The study, taken as a whole, reports: Clonal diversity was possibly underestimated; the donors were predominantly white British and more often female.

The count of this clone is one. Its target is unknown. This table comes from immunoSEQ multiplex PCR, and its TCRdb copy is limited to in-frame clones, with some not included. The table includes some 150,000 clones, approximately 89% detected once. This CDR3 has 14 amino acids. V was clipped by 7 bases and J by 8 bases, with 20 bases between them. From germline, CDR1 is KGHSY and CDR2 FQNENV. This chain uses TRBV16 with TRBJ1-2; D gene uncertain. The receptor's source is an adult who received the AZD1222 COVID-19 vaccine. Sequenced material: peripheral blood, taken 28 days after the second AZD1222 dose. The CDR3 coding sequence is TGTGCCAGCATCGGATTACTGTTAACTATGGGCTACACCTTC. Protein sequence: CASIGLLLTMGYTF.